These 7 T cell receptor beta chains were sequenced from one sample in a study of blood T cell repertoires in COVID-19. Assay: immunoSEQ multiplex PCR; the TCRdb copy retains only in-frame clones and omits some. The data contain some 350,000 clones, about 88% of them seen just once; the ten biggest clones take up approximately 7.3%. Sequenced material: peripheral blood. These receptors were taken from a woman aged 65 to 85 with COVID-19, enrolled during active disease.

This CDR3 reads CASNLTPDTQYF. The CDR3 DNA reads TGTGCCAGCAACTTAACCCCGGATACGCAGTATTTT. V gene TRBV6-5 combines with J gene TRBJ2-3; D gene uncertain. V was pared by 7 bases and J by 6 bases, with 11 bases between. Germline values: CDR1 MNHEY, CDR2 SVGAGI. CDR3 length: 12 amino acids.

V is TRBV23-1 and J is TRBJ2-3; 9 nucleotides match TRBD2. Being an ORF, TRBV23-1 has a function that is uncertain. This CDR3 has 15 amino acids. With 5 bases clipped from V and 5 bases from J, the junction kept 8 bases outside the gene matches. The CDR3, as DNA: TGCGCCAGCAGTTTTCTCGCGGGGGGGTTAGATACGCAGTATTTT. This encodes CASSFLAGGLDTQYF.

J is TRBJ1-2 and V is TRBV28, with 8 bases lining up with TRBD1. CDR3 size: 14 residues. Germline V gene lookup returns CDR1 MDHEN and CDR2 SYDVKM. V lost 6 bases to trimming and J lost 8 bases; unmatched junction nucleotides: 11. The CDR3 DNA follows: TGTGCCAGCAGGTCCGGGACAGGAATAAGGGGCTACACCTTC. It specifies CASRSGTGIRGYTF.

The chain carries TRBV30 and TRBJ1-2, with D perhaps matching TRBD1 (6 bases). This CDR3 has 12 residues. The germline V gene has CDR1 GTSNPN and CDR2 SVGIG (reference sequence). V was trimmed by 3 bases and J by 6 bases, leaving 11 bases between them. CDR3 protein: CAWSGGAHGYTF. The CDR3, as DNA: TGTGCCTGGAGCGGGGGGGCCCATGGCTACACCTTC. Looking up the rest from reference TRBV30 and TRBJ1-2 gives the full variable domain: SQTIHQWPATLVQPVGSPLSLECTVEGTSNPNLYWYRQAAGRGLQLLFYSVGIGQISSEVPQNLSASRPQDRQFILSSKKLLLSDSGFYLCAWSGGAHGYTFGSGTRLTVV.

The chain uses TRBV7-2 and TRBJ1-3, with 10 bases lining up with TRBD1. The germline CDR1 and CDR2 sequences are SGHTA and FQGNSA. This CDR3 has 14 amino acids. With V trimmed by 7 bases and J by 4 bases, 4 bases remained unmatched. As DNA, the CDR3 is TGTGCCAGCACTCCGGACAGGGGGGGAAACACCATATATTTT. This sequence encodes CASTPDRGGNTIYF.

The CDR3 here is CASSLEGQGSQPQHF. The DNA of the CDR3 is TGTGCCAGCAGTTTAGAGGGACAGGGCAGTCAGCCCCAGCATTTT. This rearrangement joins TRBV28 to TRBJ1-5; TRBD1 matches at 9 bases. The V and J ends lost 2 bases and 6 bases, in that order; junction bases with no gene match: 5. The length of the CDR3 is 15 residues. From germline, CDR1 is MDHEN and CDR2 SYDVKM.

The chain uses TRBV19 and TRBJ1-5; D unresolved. With 11 bases removed from V and 0 bases from J, the gap between germline ends came to 17 bases. The CDR3 runs 15 residues. Germline V lookup: CDR1 LNHDA, CDR2 SQIVND (reference sequence). CDR3 sequence: CAVGGRGNSNQPQHF. As DNA, the CDR3 is TGTGCCGTCGGCGGACGGGGAAATAGCAATCAGCCCCAGCATTTT.